This record looks at one T cell receptor (beta chain) sequence and its context. This sample was taken from a study of T cell changes during pregnancy in multiple sclerosis. The protocol was immunoSEQ multiplex PCR, while the TCRdb copy is restricted to in-frame clones and leaves out a portion. The top ten hold 0.15% to 0.2% of the sample, which has tens of thousands of clones, under 95% seen once. Trimming removed 8 bases from V and 4 bases from J; junction bases left unmatched: 11. In germline, CDR1 is SGHAT, CDR2 FQNNGV. The CDR3 runs 16 residues. The receptor was isolated from a female donor with multiple sclerosis, enrolled in a pregnancy study. The chain couples TRBV11-2 to TRBJ2-2, with 9 nucleotides matching TRBD2. The source material was CD4+ T cells from peripheral blood mononuclear cells, sampled in the second trimester of pregnancy. The CDR3 region is CASSRGAGGGTGELFF. The CDR3 coding sequence is TGTGCCAGCTCCCGGGGAGCGGGAGGTGGCACCGGGGAGCTGTTTTTT. Full variable domain (outside the CDR3, taken from reference TRBV11-2 and TRBJ2-2): EAGVAQSPRYKIIEKRQSVAFWCNPISGHATLYWYQQILGQGPKLLIQFQNNGVVDDSQLPKDRFSAERLKGVDSTLKIQPAKLEDSAVYLCASSRGAGGGTGELFFGEGSRLTVL.